This entry lists 3 T cell receptor beta chains sequenced from one sample in a study of T cell responses to AZD1222 COVID-19 vaccine. The repertoire was sequenced with immunoSEQ multiplex PCR; TCRdb's copy has only in-frame clones and lacks some. The sample yields around 120,000 clones, more than 75% seen once. The sequences come from peripheral blood, collected on day 0 of AZD1222 vaccination. The receptors come from an adult in good health.

The chain links TRBV5-1 to TRBJ2-3; D gene ambiguous. CDR3 size: 14 residues. Germline V gene lookup returns CDR1 SGHRS and CDR2 YFSETQ. V dropped 1 base and J dropped 4 bases, with 10 bases sitting between them. In DNA form, the CDR3 reads TGCGCCAGCAGCTTGTACGTTTCCGCAGATACGCAGTATTTT. Residues: CASSLYVSADTQYF.

This rearrangement joins TRBV5-1 to TRBJ1-1; D might be TRBD1 (5 bases). CDR1 is SGHRS, CDR2 YFSETQ, per germline. This CDR3 has 14 residues. V was shortened by 1 base and J by 10 bases, with 17 bases between the two germline ends. Written as DNA, the CDR3 is TGCGCCAGCAGCTTGACGGGGGATCGGGGCCGAGCTTTCTTT. This translates into CASSLTGDRGRAFF.

The V gene is TRBV5-4, the J gene TRBJ1-2; D not resolved. V lost 0 bases to trimming and J lost 4 bases, with 7 bases between them. The length of the CDR3 is 13 residues. CDR1 SGHNT and CDR2 YYREEE come from the germline V gene (reference sequence). In DNA, the CDR3 is TGTGCCAGCAGCTTGGGTAGAACCTATGGCTACACCTTC. Translated: CASSLGRTYGYTF.